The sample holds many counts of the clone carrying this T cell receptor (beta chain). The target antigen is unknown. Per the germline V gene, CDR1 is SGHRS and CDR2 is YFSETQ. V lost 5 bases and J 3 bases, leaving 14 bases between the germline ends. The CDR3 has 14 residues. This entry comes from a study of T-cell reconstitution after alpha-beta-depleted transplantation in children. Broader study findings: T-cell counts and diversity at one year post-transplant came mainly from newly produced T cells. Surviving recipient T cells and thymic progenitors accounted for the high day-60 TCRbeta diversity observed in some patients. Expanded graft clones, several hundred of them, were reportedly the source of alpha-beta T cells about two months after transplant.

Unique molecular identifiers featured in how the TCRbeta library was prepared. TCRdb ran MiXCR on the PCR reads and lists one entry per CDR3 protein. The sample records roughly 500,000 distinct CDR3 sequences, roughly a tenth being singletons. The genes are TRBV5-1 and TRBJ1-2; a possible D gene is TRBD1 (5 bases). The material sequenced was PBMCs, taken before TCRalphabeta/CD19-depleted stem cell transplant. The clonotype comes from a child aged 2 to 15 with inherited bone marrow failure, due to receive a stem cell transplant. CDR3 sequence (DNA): TGCGCCAGCAGGCTAGACAGCTACCACTATGGCTACACCTTC. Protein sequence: CASRLDSYHYGYTF.